This entry concerns a single T cell receptor (beta chain). Its antigen remains undetermined. Qualities for individual bases were not recorded, and no much larger clone is one base off. This sample is drawn from a study of blood T cell repertoires in COVID-19 (dated by TCRdb to about 2020). For the study in its entirety: Collaborator samples came from the United States, Italy and Spain and covered acute and convalescent phases of COVID-19. The prospective study material was composed of cDNA or gDNA derived from T cells, B-cell-depleted T cells, or PBMCs. Deeply sampled blood TCRbeta repertoires from subjects exposed to, actively infected with, or recovered from COVID-19 were included in the dataset. The repertoires were released in a freely available public database intended as a resource for research on the immune response to SARS-CoV-2. The samples were drawn from two sources: the first 160 participants of the ongoing ImmuneRACE study, and fewer than 1,500 subjects contributed by 6 global collaborators. A de-identified subject ID, COVID-19 status, age in years and sex were almost always included in the sample metadata. Where HLA class I and class II types were available, the types were taken from metadata supplied by the sample provider, not from assay-based typing. General study outcomes and caveats: The amount of clinical and demographic metadata varied by source and participant and was provided uncurated.

The immunoSEQ Assay, a bias-controlled multiplex PCR, was used to amplify TCRbeta CDR3 regions from genomic DNA. In the paper's pipeline: Nucleated cell counts per sample were estimated from amplification of reference gene primers within the assay. To quantify the absolute abundance of each unique TCRbeta CDR3 rearrangement, sequence reads were collapsed and filtered. For each sample, productive Simpson clonality was calculated as the square root of Simpson's diversity index across productive rearrangements. As stored in TCRdb, this immuneACCESS dataset retains in-frame rearrangements with V and J assigned. A fraction of the clones does not appear; measured against another copy, unresolved V genes explain less than half of the discrepancy, and the remainder lacks a known reason. V, J and clone size are taken as reported in that table, and D and trimming were inferred from the DNA itself. The sample table lists some 52,000 clones, about 88% of them with a count of one. The ten biggest clones cover 15% to 20% of the sample.

Whole blood was collected in K2EDTA tubes by collaborating institutions according to the institutions' own protocols. For TCRbeta analysis, collaborator samples were shipped as frozen whole blood, as isolated PBMCs, or as DNA extracted from either sample type. The specimen sequenced was peripheral blood. The source is a human donor with active COVID-19. The donor label of this sample is uncertain.

The nucleotide sequence reads as follows: TGTGCCAGTAGTATAAGGGCAGGGCTTACGCAGTATTTT. It specifies CASSIRAGLTQYF. The chain joins TRBV19 to TRBJ2-3; TRBD1 could be the D gene, as 5 bases match. The V end loses 2 bases and the J end loses 8 bases, and a stretch of 11 bases separates them. The germline V gene (reference sequence) yields LNHDA for CDR1 and SQIVND for CDR2. From its cysteine to its phenylalanine, the CDR3 spans 13 amino acids. The DNA shown is the 39-base CDR3, in frame from base 1.